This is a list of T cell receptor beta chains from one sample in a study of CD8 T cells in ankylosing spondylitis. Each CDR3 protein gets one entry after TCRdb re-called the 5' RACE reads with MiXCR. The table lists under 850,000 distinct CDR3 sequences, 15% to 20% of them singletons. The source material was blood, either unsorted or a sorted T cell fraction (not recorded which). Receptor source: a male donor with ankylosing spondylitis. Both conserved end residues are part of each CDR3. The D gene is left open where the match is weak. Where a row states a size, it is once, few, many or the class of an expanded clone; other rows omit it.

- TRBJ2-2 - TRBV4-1 TGCGCCAGCAGCCAAGTATGGACCTCAGGGGATGGGGAGCTGTTTTTT CASSQVWTSGDGELFF
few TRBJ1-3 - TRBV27 TGTGCCAGCAGCCCCAAGCCCTTCGGGGGCACTGGAAACACCATATATTTT CASSPKPFGGTGNTIYF
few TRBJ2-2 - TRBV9 TGTGCCAGCAGCGTCGGACAAACCACCGGGGAGCTGTTTTTT CASSVGQTTGELFF
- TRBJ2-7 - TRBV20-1 TGCAGTGGTTGGGCAGGCACCTACGAGCAGTACTTC CSGWAGTYEQYF
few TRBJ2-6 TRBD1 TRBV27 TGTGCCAGCAGTTCCCTTCCCCCGGGACAGGGAATTTACTCCTCTGGGGCCAACGTCCTGACTTTC CASSSLPPGQGIYSSGANVLTF
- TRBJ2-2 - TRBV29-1 TGCAGCGTTGTAGTGTACGCCGGGGAGCTGTTTTTT CSVVVYAGELFF
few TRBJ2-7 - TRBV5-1 TGCGCCAGCCGCCGGGACATACTTTTCGAGCAGTACTTC CASRRDILFEQYF
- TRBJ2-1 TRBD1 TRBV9 TGTGCCAGCAGCGCGGGACAGGCTATACGGAGCTCCTACAATGAGCAGTTCTTC CASSAGQAIRSSYNEQFF
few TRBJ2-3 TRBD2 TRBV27 TGTGCCAGCAGGCGGGAGAGGGATACGCAGTATTTT CASRRERDTQYF
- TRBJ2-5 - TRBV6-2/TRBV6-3 TGTGCCAGCAGAAGATCGGGGGAGACCCAGTACTTC CASRRSGETQYF
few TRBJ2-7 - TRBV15 TGTGCCTCGCCGGGAAGGGTCCTATGCGAGCAGTACTTC CASPGRVLCEQYF
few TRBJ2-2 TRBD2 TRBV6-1 TGTGCCAGCACCGGGACTAGCGGGAACACCGGGGAGCTGTTTTTT CASTGTSGNTGELFF
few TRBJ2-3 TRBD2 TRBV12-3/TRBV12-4 TGTGCCAGCAGTTTAAGGGGCGGCGGGAGGGATACGCAGTATTTT CASSLRGGGRDTQYF
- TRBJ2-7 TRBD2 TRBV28 TGTGCCAGCAGCACCTCTAGCGGGAGCTGGTACGAGCAGTACTTC CASSTSSGSWYEQYF
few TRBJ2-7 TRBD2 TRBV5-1 TGCGCCAGCAGCCCCGGGACTAGCATTTACGAGCAGTACTTC CASSPGTSIYEQYF
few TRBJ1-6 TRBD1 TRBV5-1 TGCGCCAGCAGCTTTGGCGGGACAGACAATAATTCACCCCTCCACTTT CASSFGGTDNNSPLHF
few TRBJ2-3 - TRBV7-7 TGTGCCAGCAGCTTAGGAAATCAGGGTGACACGCAGTATTTT CASSLGNQGDTQYF
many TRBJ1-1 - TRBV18 TGTGCCAGCTCACCCCCAAACACTGAAGCTTTCTTT CASSPPNTEAFF
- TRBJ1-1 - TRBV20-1 TGCAGTGCTACCTCCGACAGGAATCCTGAAGCTTTCTTT CSATSDRNPEAFF
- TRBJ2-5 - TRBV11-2 TGTGCCAGCAGCTTAGATGACAGGCAAGAGACCCAGTACTTC CASSLDDRQETQYF
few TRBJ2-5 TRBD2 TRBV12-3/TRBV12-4 TGTGCCAGCAGCCCAGGGCTAGCGGGGGCCCTCTTCCAAGAGACCCAGTACTTC CASSPGLAGALFQETQYF
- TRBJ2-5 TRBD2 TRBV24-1 TGTGCCACCAGTGACTCCGGGGGGGCAGGAGAGACCCAGTACTTC CATSDSGGAGETQYF
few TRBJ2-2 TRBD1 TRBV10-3 TGTGCCATCAATGACAGGGGCGCCGGGGAGCTGTTTTTT CAINDRGAGELFF
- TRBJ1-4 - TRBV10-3 TGTGCCATCAGTGATTCCATAAAGGGGTCTAATGAAAAACTGTTTTTT CAISDSIKGSNEKLFF
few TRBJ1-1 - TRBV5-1 TGCGCCAGCAGCCGCGTGACGGGAACTGAAGCTTTCTTT CASSRVTGTEAFF
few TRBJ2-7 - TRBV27 TGTGCCAGCAGTTTAAAGGCAGGGCACTACGAGCAGTACTTC CASSLKAGHYEQYF
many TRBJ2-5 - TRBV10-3 TGTGCCATCAGTGAAGGGTCTGGAGAGACCCAGTACTTC CAISEGSGETQYF
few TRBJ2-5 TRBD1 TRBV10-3 TGTGCCATCAGTGACCCGGGACAGACCCAAGAGACCCAGTACTTC CAISDPGQTQETQYF
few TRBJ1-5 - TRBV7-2 TGTGCCAGCAGCTACCGACGGGGGAATCAGCCCCAGCATTTT CASSYRRGNQPQHF
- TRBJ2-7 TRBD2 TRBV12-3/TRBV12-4 TGTGCCAGCAGTTTCTCTAGCGGGAGGATCATATACGAGCAGTACTTC CASSFSSGRIIYEQYF
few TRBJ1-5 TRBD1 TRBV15 TGTGCCACCAGCAGAGGAACGACAGGGTTTAGTCAGCCCCAGCATTTT CATSRGTTGFSQPQHF
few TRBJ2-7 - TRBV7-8 TGTGCCAGCACCAGGAGCGGAGACTACGAGCAGTACTTC CASTRSGDYEQYF
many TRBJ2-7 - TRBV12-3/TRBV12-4 TGTGCCAGCAGTCTCCGTGGGGGGTTTAGCTCCTACGAGCAGTACTTC CASSLRGGFSSYEQYF
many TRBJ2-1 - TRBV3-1 TGTGCCAGCAGCCAGTCTAGGAGAGAGCAGTTCTTC CASSQSRREQFF
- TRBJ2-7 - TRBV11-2 TGTGCCAGCAGCTTAAGGTCCTTCGCCCTTTCCTACGAGCAGTACTTC CASSLRSFALSYEQYF
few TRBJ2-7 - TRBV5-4 TGTGCCAGCAGCTTGGAACCCTCGGACAGACTCTCCTACGAGCAGTACTTC CASSLEPSDRLSYEQYF
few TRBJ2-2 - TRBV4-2 TGTGCCAGCAGCCAAGAGGCAGGCCCGACCGGGGAGCTGTTTTTT CASSQEAGPTGELFF
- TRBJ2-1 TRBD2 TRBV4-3 TGCGCCAGCAGCCAAGATCGGGCGGGAGGGCCCAAGTTCTTC CASSQDRAGGPKFF
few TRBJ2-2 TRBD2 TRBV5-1 TGCGCCAGCAGCCAGTACGCGGCTAGCGGGAGCGCCGGGGAGCTGTTTTTT CASSQYAASGSAGELFF
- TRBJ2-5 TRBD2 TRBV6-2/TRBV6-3 TGTGCCAGCAGTTACTCTAGGGGACTAGCGGTAGCAGAAGTCCAAGAGACCCAGTACTTC CASSYSRGLAVAEVQETQYF
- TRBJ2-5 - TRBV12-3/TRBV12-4 TGTGCCAGCTGGGGACCAACGAGGGAGACCCAGTACTTC CASWGPTRETQYF
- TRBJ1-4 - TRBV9 TGTGCCAGCAGCGTAGAAGGAGGGGACGAAAAACTGTTTTTT CASSVEGGDEKLFF
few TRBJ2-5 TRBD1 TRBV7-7 TGTGCTAGCAGCTTCGGGACAGGGCGGGGAGAGACCCAGTACTTC CASSFGTGRGETQYF
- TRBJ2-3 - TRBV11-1 TGTGCCAGCAGCTTTTGGGGCGGGGTGGCAGATACGCAGTATTTT CASSFWGGVADTQYF
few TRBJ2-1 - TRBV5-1 TGCGCCAGCAGCTTGCAGGGGGGAGGCTCCTACAATGAGCAGTTCTTC CASSLQGGGSYNEQFF
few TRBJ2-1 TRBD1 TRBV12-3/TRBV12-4 TGTGCCAGCAGTTTAAAGTCCCCCGGGACAGGTTATGAGCAGTTCTTC CASSLKSPGTGYEQFF
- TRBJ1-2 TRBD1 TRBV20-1 TGCAGTGCTAGGGTGACAGGGGAAAATGGCTACACCTTC CSARVTGENGYTF
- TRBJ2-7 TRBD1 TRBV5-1 TGCGCCAGCAGCTTGGGGAGGACAGGGAGTGACGAGCAGTACTTC CASSLGRTGSDEQYF
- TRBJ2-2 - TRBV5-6 TGTGCCAGCAGCTTGTATCGGACTACTTACACCGGGGAGCTGTTTTTT CASSLYRTTYTGELFF
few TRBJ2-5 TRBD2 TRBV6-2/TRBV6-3 TGTGCCAGCACCGAGCCGGGACTACTAGGGACCCAGTACTTC CASTEPGLLGTQYF
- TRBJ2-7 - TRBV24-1 TGTGCCACCAGTGATTTAGCGGCGAATGAGCAGTACTTC CATSDLAANEQYF
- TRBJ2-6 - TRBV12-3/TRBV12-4 TGTGCCAGCAGTCCCCGACAATCTGGGGCCAACGTCCTGACTTTC CASSPRQSGANVLTF
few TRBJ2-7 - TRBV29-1 TGCAGCGTTGAAGCGCGGGACAGCCCCTACGAGCAGTACTTC CSVEARDSPYEQYF